Listed here is a single T cell receptor (beta chain). V was pared by 0 bases and J by 8 bases, with 22 bases between. The germline V gene encodes CDR1 SQVTM and CDR2 ANQGSEA. There are 16 residues in the CDR3. This entry belongs to a study of blood T cell repertoires in COVID-19. Study-wide context: T cells, B-cell-depleted T cells, or PBMCs provided the cDNA or gDNA that served as material.

This table comes from immunoSEQ multiplex PCR, and its TCRdb copy is limited to in-frame clones, with some not included. The sample consists of under 500,000 clones, approximately 90% of them appearing once. The rearrangement joins TRBV29-1 to TRBJ1-2, with a tentative D call TRBD1 (6 bases). The sequence was collected from a woman aged 25-40 years with acute or convalescent COVID-19. Sequencing used peripheral blood. This CDR3 is CSVEDVRVGRGRGYTF. The CDR3, as DNA: TGCAGCGTTGAAGACGTCCGGGTGGGCAGGGGAAGGGGCTACACCTTC.